The source of this T cell receptor beta chain is a study of blood T cell repertoires in COVID-19 (dated by TCRdb to the early 2020s). As for the study more broadly: Collaborator samples came from the United States, Italy and Spain and covered acute and convalescent phases of COVID-19. The dataset comprised deeply sampled blood TCRbeta repertoires from subjects exposed to, actively infected with, or recovered from COVID-19. HLA class I and class II types, where available, came from metadata supplied by the sample provider rather than from assay-based typing. The sample metadata nearly always contained a de-identified subject ID, COVID-19 status, age in years and sex. The samples were drawn from the first 160 participants of the ongoing ImmuneRACE study and from more than 1,000 subjects provided by 6 global collaborators. The prospective study material was composed of cDNA or gDNA derived from T cells, B-cell-depleted T cells, or PBMCs. A freely available public database, intended as a resource for researchers studying the immune response to SARS-CoV-2, is where the repertoires were released. Here is what the overall study found, with its caveats: The quantity of clinical and demographic metadata differed by source and by participant and was supplied without curation.

The immunoSEQ Assay, a bias-controlled multiplex PCR, was used to amplify TCRbeta CDR3 regions from genomic DNA. For the original study's pipeline: The number of nucleated cells in each sample was estimated by amplification of reference gene primers within the assay. To quantify the absolute abundance of each unique TCRbeta CDR3 rearrangement, sequence reads were collapsed and filtered. For each sample, productive Simpson clonality was calculated as the square root of Simpson's diversity index across productive rearrangements. The table was pulled from immuneACCESS by TCRdb, which kept in-frame rearrangements only. Such tables lose some clones; where checked, under half of the loss comes from unresolved V genes, and the rest has no known cause. Clone size and V and J calls were adopted from that table, with D and trimming inferred from the DNA. The sample data list about 34,000 clones, and 65% to 90% of these were observed just once. Roughly 15% of the sample lies in the top ten.

Worth noting for this clone: The clone's antigen remains unknown. One base away there is no much larger clone; base qualities are not given.

There are 16 amino acids in the CDR3, from cysteine to phenylalanine inclusive. The DNA shown is the 48-base CDR3, in frame from base 1. Relative to germline, V is 4 bases shorter and J is 5 bases shorter, with 18 bases between their ends. CDR1 LGHDT and CDR2 YNNKEL were looked up in the germline V gene (reference sequence). Each collaborating institution followed its own protocols to collect whole blood in K2EDTA tubes. For TCRbeta analysis, collaborators shipped samples in one of three forms: frozen whole blood, isolated PBMCs, or DNA extracted from either of those sample types. The chain uses TRBV3-1 (or the pseudogene TRBV3-2) and TRBJ2-1; possibly the D gene is TRBD2, per 5 matching bases. The source of this sequence is a woman in her sixties or seventies with active COVID-19. What was sequenced was peripheral blood. CDR3 reads: CASSPTYKGRHNEQFF. Read as DNA, the sequence is TGTGCCAGCAGCCCAACCTACAAAGGGAGACACAATGAGCAGTTCTTC.